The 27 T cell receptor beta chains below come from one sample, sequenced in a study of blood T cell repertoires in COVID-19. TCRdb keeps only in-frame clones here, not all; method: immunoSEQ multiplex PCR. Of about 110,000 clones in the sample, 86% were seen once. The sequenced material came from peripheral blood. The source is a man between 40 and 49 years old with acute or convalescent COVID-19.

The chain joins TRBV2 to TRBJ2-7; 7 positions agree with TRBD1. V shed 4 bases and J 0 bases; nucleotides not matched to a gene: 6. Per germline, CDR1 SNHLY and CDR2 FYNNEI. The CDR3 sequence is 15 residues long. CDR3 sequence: CASSVRQGYSYEQYF. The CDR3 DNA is TGTGCCAGCAGTGTAAGACAGGGTTACTCCTACGAGCAGTACTTC.

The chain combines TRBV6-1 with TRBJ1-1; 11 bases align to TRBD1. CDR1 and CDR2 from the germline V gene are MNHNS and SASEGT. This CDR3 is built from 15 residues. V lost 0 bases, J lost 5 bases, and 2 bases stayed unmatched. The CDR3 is CASSEADRGRTEAFF. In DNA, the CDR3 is TGTGCCAGCAGTGAAGCGGACAGGGGGCGTACTGAAGCTTTCTTT.

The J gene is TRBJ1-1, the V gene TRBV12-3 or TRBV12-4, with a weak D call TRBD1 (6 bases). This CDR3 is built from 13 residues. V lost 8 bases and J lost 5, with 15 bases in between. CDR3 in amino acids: CASWGGRGTEAFF. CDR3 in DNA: TGTGCCAGCTGGGGGGGGCGGGGGACTGAAGCTTTCTTT.

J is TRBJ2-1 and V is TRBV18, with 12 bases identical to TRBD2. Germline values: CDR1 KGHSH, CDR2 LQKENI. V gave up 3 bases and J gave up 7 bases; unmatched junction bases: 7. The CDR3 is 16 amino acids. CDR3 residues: CASSPSLAGGGNEQFF. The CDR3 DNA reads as TGTGCCAGCTCACCGAGTCTAGCGGGAGGGGGAAATGAGCAGTTCTTC.

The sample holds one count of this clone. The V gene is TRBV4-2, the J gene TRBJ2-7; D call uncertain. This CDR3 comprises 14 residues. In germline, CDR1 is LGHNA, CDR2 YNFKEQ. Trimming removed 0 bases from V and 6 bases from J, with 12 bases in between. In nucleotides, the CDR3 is TGTGCCAGCAGCCAAGATGCCCTAGTTCGCGAGCAGTACTTC. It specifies CASSQDALVREQYF.

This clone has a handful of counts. CDR3 region: CASSPGPDSYGYTF. The CDR3 DNA follows: TGTGCCAGCTCACCAGGGCCGGACAGCTATGGCTACACCTTC. The chain links TRBV18 to TRBJ1-2; TRBD1 is a possible D gene (6 bases). Germline V gives CDR1 KGHSH, CDR2 LQKENI. This CDR3 has 14 amino acids. Deletions cut 2 bases from V and 4 bases from J, with 11 bases between.

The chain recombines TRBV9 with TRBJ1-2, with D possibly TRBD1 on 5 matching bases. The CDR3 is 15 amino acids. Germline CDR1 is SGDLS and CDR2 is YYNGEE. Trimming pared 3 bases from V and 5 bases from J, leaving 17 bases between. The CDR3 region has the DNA TGTGCCAGCAGCGCCGAAGGAGACGGGGGGTATGGCTACACCTTC. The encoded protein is CASSAEGDGGYGYTF. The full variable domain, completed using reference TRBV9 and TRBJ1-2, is DSGVTQTPKHLITATGQRVTLRCSPRSGDLSVYWYQQSLDQGLQFLIQYYNGEERAKGNILERFSAQQFPDLHSELNLSSLELGDSALYFCASSAEGDGGYGYTFGSGTRLTVV.

CDR3 residues: CAISAGTGAGNTIYF. The DNA for the CDR3 is TGTGCCATCAGCGCCGGGACAGGGGCTGGAAACACCATATATTTT. The chain uses TRBV10-3 and TRBJ1-3, with TRBD1 matching 10 bases. Germline V gene sequence: CDR1 ENHRY, CDR2 SYGVKD. Trimming at V came to 6 bases and at J to 2 bases, leaving 4 bases not matched to a gene. This CDR3 is 15 amino acids long.

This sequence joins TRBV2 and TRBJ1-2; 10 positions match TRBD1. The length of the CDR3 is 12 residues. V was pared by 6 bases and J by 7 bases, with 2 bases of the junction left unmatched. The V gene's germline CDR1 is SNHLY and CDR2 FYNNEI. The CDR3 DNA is TGTGCCAGCAGGGGGGACAGGGGTGGCTACACCTTC. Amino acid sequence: CASRGDRGGYTF.

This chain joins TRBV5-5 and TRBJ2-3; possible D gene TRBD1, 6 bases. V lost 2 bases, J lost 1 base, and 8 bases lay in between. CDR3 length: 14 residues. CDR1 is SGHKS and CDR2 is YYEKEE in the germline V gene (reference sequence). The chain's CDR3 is CASSLQGGTDTQYF. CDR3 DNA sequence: TGTGCCAGCAGCTTACAGGGAGGCACAGATACGCAGTATTTT.

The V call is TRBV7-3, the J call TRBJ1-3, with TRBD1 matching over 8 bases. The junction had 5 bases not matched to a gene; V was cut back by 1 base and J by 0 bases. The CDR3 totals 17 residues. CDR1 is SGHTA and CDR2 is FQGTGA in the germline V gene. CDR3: CASSLNGQGSSGNTIYF. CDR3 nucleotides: TGTGCCAGCAGCTTAAACGGACAGGGATCCTCTGGAAACACCATATATTTT.

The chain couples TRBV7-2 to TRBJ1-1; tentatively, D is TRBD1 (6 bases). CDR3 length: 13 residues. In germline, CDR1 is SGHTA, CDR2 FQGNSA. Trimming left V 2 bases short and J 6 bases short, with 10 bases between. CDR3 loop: CASSLWGGSEAFF. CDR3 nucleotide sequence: TGTGCCAGCAGCTTATGGGGGGGCTCTGAAGCTTTCTTT.

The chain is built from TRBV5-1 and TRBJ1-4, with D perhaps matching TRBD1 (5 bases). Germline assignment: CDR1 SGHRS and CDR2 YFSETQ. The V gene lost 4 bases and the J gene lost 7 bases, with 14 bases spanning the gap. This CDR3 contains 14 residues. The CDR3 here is CASSPTGSTEKLFF. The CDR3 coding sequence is TGCGCCAGCAGCCCTACAGGATCTACTGAAAAACTGTTTTTT. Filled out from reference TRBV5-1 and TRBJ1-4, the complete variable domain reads KAGVTQTPRYLIKTRGQQVTLSCSPISGHRSVSWYQQTPGQGLQFLFEYFSETQRNKGNFPGRFSGRQFSNSRSEMNVSTLELGDSALYLCASSPTGSTEKLFFGSGTQLSVL.

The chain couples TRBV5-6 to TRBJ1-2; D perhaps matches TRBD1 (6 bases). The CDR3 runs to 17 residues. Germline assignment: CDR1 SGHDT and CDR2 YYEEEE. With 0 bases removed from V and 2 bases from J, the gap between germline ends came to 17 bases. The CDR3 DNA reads TGTGCCAGCAGCTTGGCCTTTGGGGGGGCTCAGAACTATGGCTACACCTTC. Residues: CASSLAFGGAQNYGYTF.

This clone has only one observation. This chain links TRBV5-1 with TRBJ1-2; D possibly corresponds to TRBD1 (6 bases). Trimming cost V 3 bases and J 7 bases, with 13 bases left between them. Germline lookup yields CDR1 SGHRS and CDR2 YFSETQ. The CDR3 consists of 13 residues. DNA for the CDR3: TGCGCCAGCAGCTATGAAGGGGGAACTGGCTACACCTTC. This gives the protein CASSYEGGTGYTF.

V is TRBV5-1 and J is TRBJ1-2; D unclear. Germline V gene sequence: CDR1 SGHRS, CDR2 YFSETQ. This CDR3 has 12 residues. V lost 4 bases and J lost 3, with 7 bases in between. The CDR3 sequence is CASSSPDYGYTF. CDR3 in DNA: TGCGCCAGCAGCAGCCCGGACTATGGCTACACCTTC.

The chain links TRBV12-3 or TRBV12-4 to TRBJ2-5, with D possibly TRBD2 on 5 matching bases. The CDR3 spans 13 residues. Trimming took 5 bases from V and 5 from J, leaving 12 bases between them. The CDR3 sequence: CASSRRGVETQYF. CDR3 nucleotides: TGTGCCAGCAGTCGCCGGGGAGTGGAGACCCAGTACTTC.

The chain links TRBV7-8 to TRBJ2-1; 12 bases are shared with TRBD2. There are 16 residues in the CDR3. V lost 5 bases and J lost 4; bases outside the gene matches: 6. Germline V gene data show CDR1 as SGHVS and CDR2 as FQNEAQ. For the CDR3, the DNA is TGTGCCAGCAGCGCCACCGGGACTAGCGGGTACAATGAGCAGTTCTTC. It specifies CASSATGTSGYNEQFF.

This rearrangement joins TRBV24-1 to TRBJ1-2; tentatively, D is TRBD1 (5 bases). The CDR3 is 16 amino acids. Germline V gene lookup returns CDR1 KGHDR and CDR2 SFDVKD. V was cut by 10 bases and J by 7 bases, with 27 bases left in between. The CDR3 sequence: CATEKDIRSSETGYTF. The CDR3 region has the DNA TGTGCCACTGAAAAGGACATACGCAGTTCGGAAACTGGCTACACCTTC.

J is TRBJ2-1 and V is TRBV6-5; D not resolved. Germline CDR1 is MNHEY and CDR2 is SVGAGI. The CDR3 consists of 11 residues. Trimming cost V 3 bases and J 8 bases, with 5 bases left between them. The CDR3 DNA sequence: TGTGCCAGCAGTTATTTCGATGAGCAGTTCTTC. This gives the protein CASSYFDEQFF.

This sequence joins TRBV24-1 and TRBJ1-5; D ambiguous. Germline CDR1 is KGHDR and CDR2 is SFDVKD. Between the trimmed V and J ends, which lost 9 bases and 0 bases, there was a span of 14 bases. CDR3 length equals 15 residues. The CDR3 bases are TGTGCCACCCCCTGGGCTGAACATAGCAATCAGCCCCAGCATTTT. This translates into CATPWAEHSNQPQHF.

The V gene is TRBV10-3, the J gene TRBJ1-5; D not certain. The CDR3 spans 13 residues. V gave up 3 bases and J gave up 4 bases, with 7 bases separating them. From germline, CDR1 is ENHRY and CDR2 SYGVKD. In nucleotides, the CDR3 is TGTGCCATCAGTGAAGAGGTAAATCAGCCCCAGCATTTT. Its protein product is CAISEEVNQPQHF.

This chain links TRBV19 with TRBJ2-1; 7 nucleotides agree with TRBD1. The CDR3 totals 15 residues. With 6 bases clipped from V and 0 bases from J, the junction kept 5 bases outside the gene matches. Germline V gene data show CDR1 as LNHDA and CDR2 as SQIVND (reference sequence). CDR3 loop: CASRQGDSSYNEQFF. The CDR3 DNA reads TGTGCCAGTAGGCAGGGGGACAGCTCCTACAATGAGCAGTTCTTC.

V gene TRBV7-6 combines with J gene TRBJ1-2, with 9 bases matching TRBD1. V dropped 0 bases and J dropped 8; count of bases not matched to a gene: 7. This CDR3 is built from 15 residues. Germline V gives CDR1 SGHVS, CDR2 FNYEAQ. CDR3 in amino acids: CASSLAPGQGGGYTF. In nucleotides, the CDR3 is TGTGCCAGCAGCTTAGCCCCGGGACAGGGTGGGGGCTACACCTTC.

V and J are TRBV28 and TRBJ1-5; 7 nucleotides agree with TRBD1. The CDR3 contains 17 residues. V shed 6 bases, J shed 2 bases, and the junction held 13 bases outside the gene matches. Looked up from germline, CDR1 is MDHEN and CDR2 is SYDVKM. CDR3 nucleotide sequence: TGTGCCAGCAGCTCACTCCACAGGGGCTGGGGCAATCAGCCCCAGCATTTT. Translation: CASSSLHRGWGNQPQHF.

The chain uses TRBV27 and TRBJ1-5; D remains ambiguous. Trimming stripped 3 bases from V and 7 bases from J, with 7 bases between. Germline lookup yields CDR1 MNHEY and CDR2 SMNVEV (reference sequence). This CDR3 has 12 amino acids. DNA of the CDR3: TGTGCCAGCAGTTTTGTTGGCCAGCCCCAGCATTTT. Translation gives CASSFVGQPQHF.

In DNA form, the CDR3 reads TGTGCCAGCAGCCCTAAAGACAGGGTGTCGTCCCGTGACTATGGCTACACCTTC. This codes for CASSPKDRVSSRDYGYTF. This chain connects TRBV6-2 or TRBV6-3 to TRBJ1-2; 7 nucleotides agree with TRBD1. Germline trimming cut 6 bases from V and 3 bases from J; bases unmatched to any gene: 19. CDR3 length equals 18 residues. Per the germline V gene, CDR1 is MNHEY and CDR2 is SVGEGT.